The TCR beta chain under discussion was sequenced for a study of molecular identifiers for immune sequencing clone quantification. Overall study context: Sequencing covered four of five parts into which replicate RNA from around 20,000 or 100,000 naive CD8 cells was split.

TCRdb reanalysed the PCR reads using MiXCR and keeps one entry per CDR3 protein. The table has nearly 55,000 distinct CDR3 sequences, roughly 38% seen once; the top ten hold about 3.8%. Germline values: CDR1 DFQATT, CDR2 SNEGSKA (reference sequence). There are 13 residues in the CDR3. The TCR comes from a human donor in good health. Some libraries in this study had Jurkat cell RNA spiked in. The rearrangement links TRBV20-1 to TRBJ1-1; D gene ambiguous. Sequences were obtained from naive CD8+ T cells from blood, with Jurkat cell RNA spiked in. As to subset: FACS-sorted CD8+CD4-CCR7+CD45RA+ naive T cells. DNA for the CDR3: TGCAGGGCTCCCCCTCCTATGAACACTGAAGCTTTCTTT. Translated: CRAPPPMNTEAFF.